These 7 T cell receptor beta chains were all obtained from the same sample, sequenced in a study of tumor-infiltrating lymphocytes in primary liver carcinoma. Production of TCR beta cDNA used 400 to 650 ng total RNA together with a constant-region primer. What produced the TCR beta libraries was three nested multiplex PCR rounds using slightly modified ARM-PCR. Researchers ran the first two PCR rounds for ten to eleven cycles each with TRBV1-TRBV30 forward primers and a C-beta reverse primer. Via MiXCR, TCRdb re-called the multiplex PCR reads, giving one row per CDR3 protein. The table includes some 94,000 distinct CDR3 sequences, more than 60% detected once. Extraction of RNA together with DNA used 20-30 mg of unsorted bulk tissue. Sequencing was performed on liver tumor tissue from sampling region 5. The subset was: tumor region T5, tumor centre. Receptors originate from a woman in her sixties with primary liver carcinoma and hepatitis B virus infection.

This chain links TRBV7-9 with TRBJ2-7; perhaps TRBD1 as D (6 bases). V was clipped by 5 bases and J by 10 bases, with 24 bases between them. The length of the CDR3 is 15 residues. Per germline, CDR1 SEHNR and CDR2 FQNEAQ (reference sequence). The CDR3 loop reads CASSPRGSEAGGQYF. The CDR3 DNA is TGTGCCAGCAGCCCTAGGGGGAGCGAGGCAGGCGGCCAGTACTTC.

This clonotype rates as medium-sized. The chain is built from TRBV11-2 and TRBJ2-1; TRBD2 matches at 8 bases. Germline CDR1 SGHAT, CDR2 FQNNGV. Losses at the gene ends were 1 base for V and 3 bases for J; bases not matched to a gene: 2. CDR3 length: 15 amino acids. CDR3 residues: CASSLGGLDYNEQFF. CDR3 DNA sequence: TGTGCCAGCAGCTTAGGGGGACTAGACTACAATGAGCAGTTCTTC.

This clonotype was counted a single time. The gene calls are TRBV6-1 and TRBJ2-5; the D gene is possibly TRBD2 (5 bases). V lost 10 bases to trimming and J lost 5 bases, with 26 bases between them. Per the germline V gene, CDR1 is MNHNS and CDR2 is SASEGT. This CDR3 is 16 amino acids long. The CDR3 protein is CATTLGLARGSETQYF. DNA for the CDR3: TGTGCCACTACCCTCGGATTAGCGAGAGGATCGGAGACCCAGTACTTC.

Comment on this clonotype: This clone may be a read error of a much larger clone one base away. V usage is TRBV7-8 and J usage is TRBJ2-1; 9 bases fit TRBD2. CDR3 length: 16 residues. From germline, CDR1 is SGHVS and CDR2 FQNEAQ. The J segment lost 3 bases and the V segment lost 9 bases, leaving 12 bases of the junction unmatched. As DNA, the CDR3 is TGTGCCAGAAGCCCTCCTAGCGGGGAGCACTACAATGAGCAGTTCTTC. Its translation: CARSPPSGEHYNEQFF.

The V call is TRBV11-3, the J call TRBJ2-5; D unresolved. Germline CDR1 and CDR2: SGHNT and YENEEA. This CDR3 comprises 12 residues. CDR3 nucleotides: TGTGTCAGTTGCTTAGTACAAGAGACCCAGTACTTC. Residues: CVSCLVQETQYF.

The chain couples TRBV5-1 to TRBJ2-2; D is ambiguous. V was trimmed by 4 bases and J by 4 bases, leaving 14 bases between them. The CDR3 extends over 15 amino acids. Germline V CDR1 and CDR2: SGHRS, YFSETQ. The CDR3: CASSLLGRRTGELFF. CDR3 in DNA: TGCGCCAGCAGCCTCCTAGGTCGACGCACCGGGGAGCTGTTTTTT.

About this clonotype: Compared with germline, one end of the junction differs, possibly owing to a read error. The chain carries TRBV11-3 and TRBJ2-1, with 14 bases matching TRBD2. The CDR3 has 16 residues. Germline CDR1 and CDR2: SGHNT and YENEEA. Here the CDR3 reads CTSRLGGTSGRNEQFF. The CDR3 DNA reads as TGTACCAGTAGATTAGGTGGGACTAGCGGGAGAAATGAGCAGTTCTTC.